A single sample is the source of the 17 T cell receptor beta chains below, sequenced in a study of shared clonotypes between healthy human individuals (dated by TCRdb to 2020 to 2022). CD8 naive samples consisted of CD45RO-negative cells that were positively selected for CCR7, yielding a CD45RA+CCR7+ population without TemRA cells. The library came from the immunoSEQ multiplex PCR assay. TCRdb retrieved this table from immuneACCESS and kept in-frame rearrangements only. Not all clones are present; in checked studies, unresolved V genes account for under half, and no reason is known for the remainder. The sample includes under 1 million clones, with around 96% observed a single time. The ten most abundant clones make up around 0.21% of the sample. The sequenced sample consisted of naive CD8+ T cells sorted from blood. Sample cell subset or site, as interpreted from the label and publication: CD45RA+CCR7+. All receptors come from a man younger than 45 in good health.

The rearrangement joins TRBV2 to TRBJ2-7; D possibly matches TRBD1 or TRBD2 (5 bases each). V was trimmed by 4 bases and J by 1 base, leaving 14 bases between them. The CDR3 sequence is 15 residues long. Per the germline V gene, CDR1 is SNHLY and CDR2 is FYNNEI. The CDR3 loop reads CASSVGVVLSYEQYF. CDR3 DNA: TGTGCCAGCAGTGTGGGGGTAGTTTTATCCTACGAGCAGTACTTC.

This rearrangement joins TRBV11-1 to TRBJ2-7, with D perhaps assigned TRBD1 or TRBD2 (5 bases each). Trimming removed 4 bases from V and 3 bases from J, with 16 bases in between. The germline CDR1 and CDR2 sequences are SGHAT and FQDESV (reference sequence). The CDR3 covers 15 residues. Here the CDR3 reads CASSSKPGPHYEQYF. DNA of the CDR3: TGTGCCAGCAGCTCTAAGCCGGGACCCCACTACGAGCAGTACTTC.

The CDR3 loop is CSVVGRTGGITGELFF. In DNA form, the CDR3 reads TGCAGCGTTGTGGGGCGGACAGGGGGCATCACCGGGGAGCTGTTTTTT. V usage is TRBV29-1 and J usage is TRBJ2-2, with 11 positions matching TRBD1. Unmatched junction bases numbered 8, after V lost 4 bases and J lost 4 bases. CDR1 is SQVTM and CDR2 is ANQGSEA in the germline V gene. This CDR3 has 16 residues.

This clone has only one observation. The genes are TRBV28 and TRBJ1-5, with D unresolved. Per germline, CDR1 MDHEN and CDR2 SYDVKM. V shed 1 base and J shed 1 base, with 5 bases lying between them. This CDR3 spans 14 amino acids. The chain's CDR3 is CASSLFNSNQPQHF. CDR3 sequence (DNA): TGTGCCAGCAGTTTATTTAACAGCAATCAGCCCCAGCATTTT.

V and J are TRBV7-9 and TRBJ2-7; D may be TRBD1 (8 bases). V lost 5 bases and J lost 4, with 24 bases in between. The V gene's germline CDR1 is SEHNR and CDR2 FQNEAQ (reference sequence). The CDR3 sequence is 17 residues long. The CDR3 spells CASSPPRPHRGGYEQYF. The CDR3 DNA reads TGTGCCAGCAGCCCCCCTCGACCGCACAGGGGGGGATACGAGCAGTACTTC.

V and J are TRBV27 and TRBJ1-2; the match to TRBD1 covers 7 bases. Germline values: CDR1 MNHEY, CDR2 SMNVEV (reference sequence). The CDR3 consists of 15 residues. V shed 5 bases, J shed 4 bases, and the junction held 10 bases outside the gene matches. The CDR3 coding sequence is TGTGCCAGCAGTGGGAGACAGGGCCTTCTCTATGGCTACACCTTC. Translating gives CASSGRQGLLYGYTF.

The chain employs TRBV5-1 and TRBJ1-2, with D unclear. Trimming removed 4 bases at V and 1 base at J, with 17 bases between. Germline assignment: CDR1 SGHRS and CDR2 YFSETQ. This CDR3 contains 16 residues. The CDR3 bases are TGCGCCAGCAGCCCGGATCGGGGAACAGTTAACTATGGCTACACCTTC. Its protein product is CASSPDRGTVNYGYTF.

This clone was recorded only once. The chain employs TRBV13 and TRBJ2-7; no reliable D call. From germline, CDR1 is PRHDT and CDR2 FYEKMQ (reference sequence). The ends were cut back, 1 base at V and 2 bases at J, with 6 bases in the middle. The CDR3 totals 13 residues. CDR3 DNA sequence: TGTGCCAGCAGCTTAGACAGCACCTACGAGCAGTACTTC. Its protein product is CASSLDSTYEQYF.

The V call is TRBV27, the J call TRBJ2-2; 7 positions agree with TRBD2. This CDR3 comprises 16 residues. The V and J ends lost 4 bases and 1 base, in that order; junction bases with no gene match: 6. Germline CDR1 MNHEY, CDR2 SMNVEV (reference sequence). CDR3 nucleotide sequence: TGTGCCAGCAGTTCCCGGGACTACCGGAACACCGGGGAGCTGTTTTTT. Amino acid sequence: CASSSRDYRNTGELFF.

The chain employs TRBV7-9 and TRBJ2-7; D remains ambiguous. Germline CDR1 reads SEHNR; CDR2 reads FQNEAQ (reference sequence). V was pared by 2 bases and J by 2 bases, with 13 bases between. This CDR3 has 15 amino acids. Here the CDR3 reads CASSLPKTATYEQYF. The CDR3 DNA is TGTGCCAGCAGCTTACCTAAGACGGCAACCTACGAGCAGTACTTC.

The chain uses TRBV29-1 and TRBJ2-7; 8 bases are a match to TRBD1. This CDR3 comprises 14 residues. V was pared by 3 bases and J by 2 bases, with 6 bases of the junction left unmatched. The germline V gene encodes CDR1 SQVTM and CDR2 ANQGSEA. The CDR3 bases are TGCAGCGTTGACGGCGGACAGGGCCCCTACGAGCAGTACTTC. Translated, it gives CSVDGGQGPYEQYF.

This clone was found once. The V call is TRBV30, the J call TRBJ1-2; unclear D gene. The germline gives CDR1 GTSNPN, CDR2 SVGIG (reference sequence). V was trimmed by 4 bases and J by 6 bases, leaving 24 bases between them. CDR3 size: 16 residues. The CDR3 DNA follows: TGTGCCTGGATTACCGACCCGTTGGGAAGCTACAATGGCTACACCTTC. The encoded protein is CAWITDPLGSYNGYTF.

The V and J genes are TRBV5-4 and TRBJ2-1, with a possible D match to TRBD2 (6 bases). The CDR3 has 14 residues. CDR1 and CDR2 from the germline V gene are SGHNT and YYREEE (reference sequence). Between the trimmed V and J ends, which lost 0 bases and 7 bases, there was a span of 11 bases. CDR3: CASSLESGLNEQFF. CDR3 nucleotides: TGTGCCAGCAGCTTGGAGAGCGGGTTAAATGAGCAGTTCTTC.

The sample holds one count of this clone. The genes are TRBV5-1 and TRBJ2-7; 12 positions match TRBD1. Per germline, CDR1 SGHRS and CDR2 YFSETQ. Trimming cost V 5 bases and J 5 bases; bases outside gene matches: 2. The CDR3 runs 13 residues. In DNA form, the CDR3 reads TGCGCCAGCAGAGGGACAGGGGGCAACGAGCAGTACTTC. It translates to CASRGTGGNEQYF.

The chain is built from TRBV19 and TRBJ2-1, with TRBD2 matching 7 bases. V trimming: 2 bases; J trimming: 8 bases; junction bases outside the gene matches: 3. The CDR3 is 13 residues long. Germline V lookup: CDR1 LNHDA, CDR2 SQIVND (reference sequence). This CDR3 reads CASSITSVDEQFF. CDR3 sequence (DNA): TGTGCCAGTAGTATAACTAGCGTGGATGAGCAGTTCTTC. Drawing the rest from reference TRBV19 and TRBJ2-1, the complete variable domain is DGGITQSPKYLFRKEGQNVTLSCEQNLNHDAMYWYRQDPGQGLRLIYYSQIVNDFQKGDIAEGYSVSREKKESFPLTVTSAQKNPTAFYLCASSITSVDEQFFGPGTRLTVL.

CDR3 nucleotides: TGCGCCAGCAGCCAAGCGGGCAATGAGCAGTTCTTC. Translated, it gives CASSQAGNEQFF. The chain is built from TRBV4-1 and TRBJ2-1; unclear D gene. V was cut by 1 base and J by 6 bases, with 4 bases left in between. CDR3 length: 12 amino acids. Germline values: CDR1 MGHRA, CDR2 YSYEKL.

The rearrangement links TRBV6-5 to TRBJ2-7; no firm D call. This CDR3 is built from 14 residues. CDR1 is MNHEY, CDR2 SVGAGI, per germline. V was shortened by 3 bases and J by 3 bases, with 12 bases between the two germline ends. The CDR3 DNA follows: TGTGCCAGCAGTTATTTGAACAACATCTACGAGCAGTACTTC. This encodes CASSYLNNIYEQYF.